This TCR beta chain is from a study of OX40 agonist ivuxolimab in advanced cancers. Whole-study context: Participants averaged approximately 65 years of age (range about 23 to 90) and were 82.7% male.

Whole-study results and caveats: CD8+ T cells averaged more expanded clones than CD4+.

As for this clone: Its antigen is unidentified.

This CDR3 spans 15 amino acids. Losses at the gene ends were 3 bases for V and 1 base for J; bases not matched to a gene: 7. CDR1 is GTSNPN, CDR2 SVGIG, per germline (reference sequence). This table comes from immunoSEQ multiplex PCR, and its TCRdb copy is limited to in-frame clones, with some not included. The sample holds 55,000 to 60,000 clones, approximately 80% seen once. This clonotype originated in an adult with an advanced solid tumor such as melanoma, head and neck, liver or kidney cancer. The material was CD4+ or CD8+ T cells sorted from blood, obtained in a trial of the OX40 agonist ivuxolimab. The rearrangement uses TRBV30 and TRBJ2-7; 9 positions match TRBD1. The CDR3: CAWRQPGTGSYEQYF. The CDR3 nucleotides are TGTGCCTGGAGGCAACCCGGGACAGGGTCCTACGAGCAGTACTTC. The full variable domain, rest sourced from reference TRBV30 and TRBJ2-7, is SQTIHQWPATLVQPVGSPLSLECTVEGTSNPNLYWYRQAAGRGLQLLFYSVGIGQISSEVPQNLSASRPQDRQFILSSKKLLLSDSGFYLCAWRQPGTGSYEQYFGPGTRLTVT.